This T cell receptor (beta chain) was sequenced during a study of blood T cell repertoires in COVID-19. Those enrolled in Seattle joined during active infection and were followed longitudinally afterward. In the original processing: The assay estimated nucleated cells by amplifying reference gene primers. The assay was immunoSEQ multiplex PCR, and TCRdb's table has in-frame clones only and misses some. V and J calls and clone size follow that table, whereas D and trimming were derived from the DNA. The table has a few hundred thousand clones, just under 90% seen once. What was sequenced was peripheral blood. The clonotype comes from a woman aged 45-60 years with COVID-19, enrolled during active disease.

The CDR3 reads CASSHPGAEANYGYTF. The CDR3 DNA follows: TGTGCCAGCAGCCACCCAGGGGCGGAAGCTAACTATGGCTACACCTTC. The chain uses TRBV3-1 (or the pseudogene TRBV3-2) and TRBJ1-2, with D perhaps TRBD1 (6 bases). In germline, CDR1 is LGHDT, CDR2 YNNKEL (reference sequence). There are 16 residues in the CDR3. V lost 3 bases and J 0 bases, leaving 14 bases between the germline ends.